The 25 T cell receptor beta chains below come from one sample, sequenced in a study of blood T cell repertoires in COVID-19. The data were produced by immunoSEQ multiplex PCR, yet TCRdb's version contains in-frame clones alone and is incomplete. The table shows under 55,000 clones, with 88% occurring only once. Sample: peripheral blood. The source of these receptors is a human donor in a cohort sampled during active COVID-19.

V usage is TRBV19 and J usage is TRBJ2-2; TRBD1 might be the D (6 bases). The CDR3 runs 17 residues. Germline V gene data show CDR1 as LNHDA and CDR2 as SQIVND (reference sequence). V lost 1 base and J 8 bases, leaving 20 bases between the germline ends. The CDR3 nucleotides read TGTGCCAGTAGTATAGCCGCGACAGGCGTACTTGTGGGGGAGCTGTTTTTT. Translated, it gives CASSIAATGVLVGELFF.

This rearrangement joins TRBV2 to TRBJ2-7; unclear D gene. Germline V CDR1 and CDR2: SNHLY, FYNNEI. The CDR3 contains 14 residues. V gave up 4 bases and J gave up 3 bases, with 13 bases separating them. CDR3 nucleotide sequence: TGTGCCAGCAGTGTTAGAATGCAATACTACGAGCAGTACTTC. It translates to CASSVRMQYYEQYF.

V and J are TRBV9 and TRBJ2-5; 15 nucleotides line up with TRBD2. The CDR3 consists of 16 residues. Per the germline V gene, CDR1 is SGDLS and CDR2 is YYNGEE. The trim removed 4 bases at V and 5 bases at J, leaving 6 bases unmatched. CDR3 bases: TGTGCCAGCAGCAGAGGGACTAGCGGGGGGATTGAGACCCAGTACTTC. Protein sequence: CASSRGTSGGIETQYF. The whole variable domain, remainder taken from reference TRBV9 and TRBJ2-5, is DSGVTQTPKHLITATGQRVTLRCSPRSGDLSVYWYQQSLDQGLQFLIQYYNGEERAKGNILERFSAQQFPDLHSELNLSSLELGDSALYFCASSRGTSGGIETQYFGPGTRLLVL.

This clone showed up just once. The chain has TRBV3-1 (or the pseudogene TRBV3-2) and TRBJ1-3; 7 bases map to TRBD1. Trimming took 4 bases from V and 0 from J; bases not matched to a gene: 6. This CDR3 contains 16 residues. Germline V gives CDR1 LGHDT, CDR2 YNNKEL (reference sequence). The CDR3: CASSLGDSISGNTIYF. For the CDR3, the DNA is TGTGCCAGCAGCCTGGGGGACAGTATCTCTGGAAACACCATATATTTT.

V is TRBV5-5 and J is TRBJ2-1, with TRBD2 as a possible D gene (6 bases). The germline V gene has CDR1 SGHKS and CDR2 YYEKEE (reference sequence). The length of the CDR3 is 17 residues. V was cut by 4 bases and J by 3 bases, with 20 bases left in between. This CDR3 is CASSAPRESGDYNEQFF. CDR3 nucleotide sequence: TGTGCCAGCAGCGCCCCCCGGGAGAGCGGAGACTACAATGAGCAGTTCTTC.

This sequence joins TRBV23-1 and TRBJ1-2, with TRBD1 as a possible D gene (6 bases). TRBV23-1 is known as an ORF, though its function is uncertain. Trimming took 0 bases from V and 3 from J, leaving 8 bases between them. This CDR3 spans 14 amino acids. The CDR3 here is CASSQSNRDYGYTF. CDR3 in DNA: TGCGCCAGCAGTCAATCGAACAGGGACTATGGCTACACCTTC.

This clone was found a few times. The chain's CDR3 is CASSLEAGGITDTQYF. The CDR3 DNA is TGTGCCAGCAGCTTGGAAGCGGGGGGGATCACAGATACGCAGTATTTT. This chain uses TRBV7-6 with TRBJ2-3; 10 positions agree with TRBD2. The CDR3 extends over 16 amino acids. Germline CDR1 reads SGHVS; CDR2 reads FNYEAQ. Unmatched junction bases numbered 5, after V lost 3 bases and J lost 2 bases.

The rearrangement links TRBV4-3 to TRBJ1-4; TRBD1 agrees at 7 bases. This CDR3 region has 14 residues. The V gene's germline CDR1 is LGHNA and CDR2 YSLEER. Trimming removed 1 base from V and 10 bases from J; junction bases left unmatched: 6. CDR3: CASSQGFTGAKLFF. The CDR3 region has the DNA TGCGCCAGCAGCCAAGGTTTCACAGGGGCAAAACTGTTTTTT.

The chain carries TRBV12-3 or TRBV12-4 and TRBJ2-7; 7 positions agree with TRBD1. V lost 2 bases and J lost 5; bases outside the gene matches: 3. The CDR3 is 13 residues long. The CDR3 protein is CASSLRQGHEQYF. The CDR3 DNA reads TGTGCCAGCAGTTTACGACAGGGACACGAGCAGTACTTC.

V gene TRBV7-2 combines with J gene TRBJ1-5; 7 nucleotides align to TRBD1. CDR1 and CDR2 from the germline V gene are SGHTA and FQGNSA. V shed 5 bases, J shed 1 base, and the junction held 5 bases outside the gene matches. CDR3 length: 15 amino acids. This CDR3 is CASSPRTGSNQPQHF. The CDR3 DNA follows: TGTGCCAGCAGCCCCCGGACAGGAAGCAATCAGCCCCAGCATTTT. Full variable domain (remainder filled in from reference TRBV7-2 and TRBJ1-5): GAGVSQSPSNKVTEKGKDVELRCDPISGHTALYWYRQSLGQGLEFLIYFQGNSAPDKSGLPSDRFSAERTGGSVSTLTIQRTQQEDSAVYLCASSPRTGSNQPQHFGDGTRLSIL.

This sequence joins TRBV13 and TRBJ2-7; D is undetermined. The CDR3 is 14 amino acids. CDR1 is PRHDT and CDR2 is FYEKMQ in the germline V gene (reference sequence). The V end was cut by 2 bases, the J end by 2 bases, with 10 bases between. This CDR3 reads CASSLYRPTYEQYF. CDR3 in DNA: TGTGCCAGCAGCTTATACAGACCTACCTACGAGCAGTACTTC.

J is TRBJ2-1 and V is TRBV7-6; the match to TRBD2 covers 7 bases. The CDR3 contains 16 residues. Germline loops: CDR1 SGHVS, CDR2 FNYEAQ. The trim removed 3 bases at V and 2 bases at J, leaving 7 bases unmatched. The CDR3: CASSLTTSDTYNEQFF. The CDR3 DNA reads TGTGCCAGCAGCTTGACCACTAGCGACACCTACAATGAGCAGTTCTTC.

This clone was recorded only once. This chain links TRBV20-1 with TRBJ2-4, with D tentatively TRBD1 (6 bases). CDR1 is DFQATT and CDR2 is SNEGSKA in the germline V gene (reference sequence). There are 18 residues in the CDR3. V was trimmed by 3 bases and J by 3 bases, leaving 24 bases between them. This CDR3 reads CSASQGAQGGVGKNIQYF. Here the CDR3 DNA reads TGCAGTGCTAGTCAAGGGGCACAGGGTGGGGTTGGCAAAAACATTCAGTACTTC.

This sequence joins TRBV4-2 and TRBJ2-5; D is perhaps TRBD2 (5 bases). The CDR3 length is 15 residues. The germline V gene encodes CDR1 LGHNA and CDR2 YNFKEQ. The V end lost 0 bases, the J end lost 2 bases, and 10 bases lay between the germline ends. This CDR3 is CASSQDSGLQETQYF. CDR3 nucleotides: TGTGCCAGCAGCCAAGATTCTGGACTTCAAGAGACCCAGTACTTC.

CDR3 in amino acids: CASSRGLAGVSYEQYF. The CDR3 coding sequence is TGTGCCAGCAGCCGTGGACTAGCGGGGGTCTCCTACGAGCAGTACTTC. This chain links TRBV4-2 with TRBJ2-7; 13 bases map to TRBD2. V trimming: 4 bases; J trimming: 0 bases; junction bases outside the gene matches: 3. The germline V gene has CDR1 LGHNA and CDR2 YNFKEQ. The CDR3 loop spans 16 amino acids.

V and J are TRBV4-3 and TRBJ2-3; 7 bases map to TRBD2. The germline V gene has CDR1 LGHNA and CDR2 YSLEER. CDR3 length equals 18 residues. The V gene end was trimmed by 0 bases and the J gene end by 2 bases; junction bases not matched to a gene: 11. The CDR3 loop is CASSQEPIPGGSTDTQYF. The CDR3 DNA is TGCGCCAGCAGCCAAGAGCCCATCCCCGGGGGGTCCACAGATACGCAGTATTTT.

The chain carries TRBV30 and TRBJ1-3; D uncertain. The CDR3 is 15 residues long. Per germline, CDR1 GTSNPN and CDR2 SVGIG (reference sequence). V was shortened by 0 bases and J by 0 bases, with 9 bases between the two germline ends. CDR3 nucleotide sequence: TGTGCCTGGAGTGTAAACACCGCCTCTGGAAACACCATATATTTT. Amino acids: CAWSVNTASGNTIYF.

This clone is labeled medium-sized (0.01 to 0.1%). J is TRBJ2-1 and V is TRBV9, with D unclear. The germline V gene encodes CDR1 SGDLS and CDR2 YYNGEE. The CDR3 sequence is 14 residues long. Between the trimmed V and J ends, which lost 3 bases and 7 bases, there was a span of 14 bases. The CDR3: CASSAQHIQNEQFF. CDR3 sequence (DNA): TGTGCCAGCAGCGCGCAACACATACAAAATGAGCAGTTCTTC.

This chain connects TRBV27 to TRBJ1-1; D might be TRBD1 (5 bases). The CDR3 contains 15 residues. Germline V gives CDR1 MNHEY, CDR2 SMNVEV (reference sequence). Trimming shortened V by 6 bases and J by 0 bases, and 14 bases separated the two germline ends. The CDR3 sequence: CASSLGGGMNTEAFF. The CDR3 nucleotides are TGTGCCAGCAGCCTCGGGGGAGGCATGAACACTGAAGCTTTCTTT.

The chain carries TRBV12-3 or TRBV12-4 and TRBJ1-2, with a weak D call TRBD1 (5 bases). The CDR3 runs to 13 residues. The germline V and J ends were trimmed by 4 bases and 7 bases, with 13 bases remaining between them. The CDR3 DNA sequence: TGTGCCAGCAGTTACTTGACAGAGACTGGCTACACCTTC. Translating gives CASSYLTETGYTF.

This chain joins TRBV12-5 and TRBJ2-6, with a weak D call TRBD2 (6 bases). Deletions cut 7 bases from V and 2 bases from J, with 12 bases between. The CDR3 length is 15 residues. Germline V gives CDR1 LGHNT, CDR2 FRNRAP. CDR3 nucleotide sequence: TGTGCTAGTGCCCTGGGGGGAGCTGGGGCCAACGTCCTGACTTTC. Protein: CASALGGAGANVLTF.

The chain is built from TRBV18 and TRBJ1-1; D is ambiguous. Trimming cost V 2 bases and J 1 base, with 8 bases left between them. CDR3 length: 14 amino acids. The germline gives CDR1 KGHSH, CDR2 LQKENI. The CDR3 region has the DNA TGTGCCAGCTCACCAATCAACGGGAACACTGAAGCTTTCTTT. This gives the protein CASSPINGNTEAFF.

The chain couples TRBV9 to TRBJ2-3; 8 bases fit TRBD2. Germline values: CDR1 SGDLS, CDR2 YYNGEE. Losses at the gene ends were 3 bases for V and 2 bases for J; bases not matched to a gene: 5. The CDR3 sequence is 15 residues long. The CDR3 spells CASSGIAGTTDTQYF. In nucleotides, the CDR3 is TGTGCCAGCAGCGGGATAGCGGGGACCACAGATACGCAGTATTTT.

The J gene is TRBJ2-2, the V gene TRBV25-1; 10 bases agree with TRBD1. Germline values: CDR1 MGHDK, CDR2 SYGVNS. J was trimmed by 7 bases and V by 3 bases; bases with no gene match: 8. The CDR3 has 16 amino acids. The CDR3 loop is CASSDRDRGSGGELFF. The CDR3 nucleotides read TGTGCCAGCAGTGACCGGGACAGGGGCTCTGGCGGGGAGCTGTTTTTT.

The J gene is TRBJ1-4, the V gene TRBV15; D not resolved. CDR1 and CDR2 from the germline V gene are LNHNV and YYDKDF (reference sequence). V lost 2 bases and J 3 bases, leaving 10 bases between the germline ends. The CDR3 is 15 amino acids. CDR3 sequence: CATSRSPGSNEKLFF. The CDR3 DNA sequence: TGTGCCACCAGCAGAAGTCCGGGGTCTAATGAAAAACTGTTTTTT.